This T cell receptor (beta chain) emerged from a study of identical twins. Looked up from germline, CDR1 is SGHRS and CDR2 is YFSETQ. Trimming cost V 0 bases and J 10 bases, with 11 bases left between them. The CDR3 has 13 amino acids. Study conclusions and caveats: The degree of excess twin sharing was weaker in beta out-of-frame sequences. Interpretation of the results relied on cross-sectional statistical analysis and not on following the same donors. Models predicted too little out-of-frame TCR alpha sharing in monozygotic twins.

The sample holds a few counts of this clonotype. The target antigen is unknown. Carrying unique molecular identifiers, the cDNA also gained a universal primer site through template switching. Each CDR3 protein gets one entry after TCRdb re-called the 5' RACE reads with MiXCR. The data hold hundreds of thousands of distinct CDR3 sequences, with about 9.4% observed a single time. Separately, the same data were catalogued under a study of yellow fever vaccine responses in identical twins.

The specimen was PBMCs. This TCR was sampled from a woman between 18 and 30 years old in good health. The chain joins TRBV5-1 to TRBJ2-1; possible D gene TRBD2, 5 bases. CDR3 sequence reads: CASSLGGGGEQFF. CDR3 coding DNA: TGCGCCAGCAGCTTGGGAGGCGGCGGGGAGCAGTTCTTC.